This T cell receptor (beta chain) came from a study of CD8 T cells in ankylosing spondylitis. Study results and limitations: What seemed typical of ankylosing spondylitis blood was a TCR beta motif built from several highly homologous variants. Reportedly, matched ankylosing spondylitis synovial fluid was significantly enriched for disease-linked clones. Some of the motif variants had earlier been found in reactive arthritis patients' fluid and blood.

Quantitative 5'-RACE was performed with molecular barcodes, and it yielded the TCR beta libraries. Using its own MiXCR run on the 5' RACE reads, TCRdb lists one record per CDR3 protein. Among hundreds of thousands of distinct CDR3 sequences, 12% were seen once, and the ten largest hold approximately 0.5%. Germline V lookup: CDR1 SGHRS, CDR2 YFSETQ. The ends were cut back, 0 bases at V and 0 bases at J, with 6 bases in the middle. The length of the CDR3 is 14 residues. This clonotype was seen only a few times. Its antigen is unidentified. This clonotype was obtained from a male donor with ankylosing spondylitis. The V gene is TRBV5-1, the J gene TRBJ1-2; D not certain. The sequenced sample consisted of blood, either unsorted or a sorted T cell fraction (not recorded which). Here the CDR3 reads CASSLEGSNYGYTF. The DNA of the CDR3 is TGCGCCAGCAGCTTGGAAGGATCTAACTATGGCTACACCTTC.